Sequencing of this TCR beta chain was carried out in a study of cytomegalovirus exposure and HLA in healthy donors. Points from the study as a whole: Most subjects had HLA-A and HLA-B alleles reportedly predicted accurately by TCR beta sequences.

From germline, CDR1 is SNHLY and CDR2 FYNNEI. CDR3 length: 12 residues. Vbeta (60) and Jbeta (13) primers were used in the PCR. Under the authors' procedure: Per a later analysis, the number of unique TCR beta chains was some 75 million, of which 9 million to 14 million were shared. Generated by immunoSEQ multiplex PCR, the TCRdb table keeps only in-frame clones and is missing some. That table is the source of V, J and clone size, and D and trimming were worked out from the DNA. The sample carries approximately 44,000 clones, 81% recorded once. As for this clone: Its antigen remains unknown. The junction departs from the called germline gene at one end, perhaps through a read error.

The chain combines TRBV2 with TRBJ1-6, with 9 bases matching TRBD1. The sequence was obtained from a man aged 45 to 65 in good health and CMV-seronegative. The sequencing input was PBMCs. CDR3 region: CASSPTDRGVDF. CDR3 in DNA: TGTGCCAGCAGTCCGACCGACAGGGGGGTTGACTTT.